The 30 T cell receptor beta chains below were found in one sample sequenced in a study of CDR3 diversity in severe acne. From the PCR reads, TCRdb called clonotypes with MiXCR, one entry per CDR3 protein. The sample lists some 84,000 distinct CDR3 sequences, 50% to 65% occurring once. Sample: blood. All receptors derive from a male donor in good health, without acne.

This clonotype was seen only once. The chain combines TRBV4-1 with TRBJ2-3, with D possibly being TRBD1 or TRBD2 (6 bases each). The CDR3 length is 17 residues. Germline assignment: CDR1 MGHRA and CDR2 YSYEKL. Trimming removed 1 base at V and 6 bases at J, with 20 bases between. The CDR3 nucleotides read TGCGCCAGCAGCCAAGCTGACAGGTCGGAGGGGCGTGATACGCAGTATTTT. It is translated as CASSQADRSEGRDTQYF.

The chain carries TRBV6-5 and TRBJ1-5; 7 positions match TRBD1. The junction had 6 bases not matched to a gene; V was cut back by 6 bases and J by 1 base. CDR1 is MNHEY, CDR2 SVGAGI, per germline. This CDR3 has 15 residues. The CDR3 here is CASSRTGGSNQPQHF. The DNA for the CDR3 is TGTGCCAGCAGCCGGACAGGAGGGAGCAATCAGCCCCAGCATTTT.

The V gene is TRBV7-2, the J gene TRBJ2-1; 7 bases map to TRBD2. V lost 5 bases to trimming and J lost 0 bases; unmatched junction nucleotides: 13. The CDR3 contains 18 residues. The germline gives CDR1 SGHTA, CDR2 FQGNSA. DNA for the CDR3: TGTGCCAGCAGCCCCCGGGACTACACACCAAGCTCCTACAATGAGCAGTTCTTC. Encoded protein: CASSPRDYTPSSYNEQFF.

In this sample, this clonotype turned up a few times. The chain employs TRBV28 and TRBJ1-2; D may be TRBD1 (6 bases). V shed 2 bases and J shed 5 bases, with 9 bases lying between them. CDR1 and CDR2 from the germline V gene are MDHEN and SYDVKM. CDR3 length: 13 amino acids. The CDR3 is CASSLTGQYGYTF. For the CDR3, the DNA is TGTGCCAGCAGTTTAACAGGGCAATATGGCTACACCTTC.

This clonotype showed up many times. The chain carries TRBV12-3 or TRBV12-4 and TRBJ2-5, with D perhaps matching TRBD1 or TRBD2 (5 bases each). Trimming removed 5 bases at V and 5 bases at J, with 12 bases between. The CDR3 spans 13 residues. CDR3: CASSRDGGETQYF. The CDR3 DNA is TGTGCCAGCAGTCGGGACGGTGGTGAGACCCAGTACTTC.

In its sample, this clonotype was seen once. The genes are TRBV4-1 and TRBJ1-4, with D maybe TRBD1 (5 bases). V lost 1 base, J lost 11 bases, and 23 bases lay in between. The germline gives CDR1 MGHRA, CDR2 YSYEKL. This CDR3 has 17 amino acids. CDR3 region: CASSQAVFGSREGKLFF. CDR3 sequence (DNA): TGCGCCAGCAGCCAAGCGGTCTTCGGCTCCAGGGAGGGGAAACTGTTTTTT.

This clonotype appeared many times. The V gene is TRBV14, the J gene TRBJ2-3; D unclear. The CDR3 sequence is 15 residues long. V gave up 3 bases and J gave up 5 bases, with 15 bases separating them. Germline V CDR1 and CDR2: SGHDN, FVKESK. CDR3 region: CASSHQAHYLDTQYF. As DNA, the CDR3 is TGTGCCAGCAGCCACCAAGCGCATTACTTAGATACGCAGTATTTT.

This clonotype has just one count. In DNA form, the CDR3 reads TGTGCCAGCAGCTTACTTAGCGGGGGGGCCACTGAGCAGTTCTTC. Residues: CASSLLSGGATEQFF. The J gene is TRBJ2-1, the V gene TRBV7-9; 11 bases match TRBD2. Germline V CDR1 and CDR2: SEHNR, FQNEAQ (reference sequence). Trimming cost V 2 bases and J 9 bases; bases outside gene matches: 6. The CDR3 totals 15 residues.

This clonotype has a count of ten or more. The CDR3 region is CSVNFNYNSPLHF. In DNA form, the CDR3 reads TGCAGTGTTAACTTTAATTATAATTCACCCCTCCACTTT. J is TRBJ1-6 and V is TRBV20-1; the D is unclear. Per germline, CDR1 DFQATT and CDR2 SNEGSKA (reference sequence). Deletions cut 7 bases from V and 4 bases from J, with 11 bases between. The CDR3 sequence is 13 residues long.

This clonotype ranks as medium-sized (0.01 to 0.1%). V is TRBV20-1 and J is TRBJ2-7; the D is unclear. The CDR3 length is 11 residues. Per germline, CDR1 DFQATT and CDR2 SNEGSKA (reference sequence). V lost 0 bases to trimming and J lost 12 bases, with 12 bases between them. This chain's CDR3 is CSARDDEGRYF. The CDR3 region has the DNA TGCAGTGCTAGAGATGACGAAGGTCGGTACTTC.

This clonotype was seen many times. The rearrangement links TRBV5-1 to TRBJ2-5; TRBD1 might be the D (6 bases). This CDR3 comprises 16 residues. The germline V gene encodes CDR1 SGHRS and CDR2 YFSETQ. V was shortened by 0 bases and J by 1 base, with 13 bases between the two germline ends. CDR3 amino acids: CASSLGVGAAQETQYF. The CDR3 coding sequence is TGCGCCAGCAGCTTGGGGGTGGGGGCGGCCCAAGAGACCCAGTACTTC.

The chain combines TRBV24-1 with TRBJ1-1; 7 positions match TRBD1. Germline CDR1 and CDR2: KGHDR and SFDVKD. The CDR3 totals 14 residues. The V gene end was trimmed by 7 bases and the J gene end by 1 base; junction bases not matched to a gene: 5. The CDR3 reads CATRSGGQNTEAFF. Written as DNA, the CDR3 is TGTGCCACCAGGTCAGGGGGACAGAACACTGAAGCTTTCTTT.

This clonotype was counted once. CDR3 in amino acids: CASSYSITNPPYEQYF. The CDR3 nucleotides read TGTGCCAGCAGTTACTCGATTACAAATCCTCCCTACGAGCAGTACTTC. The chain combines TRBV6-2 or TRBV6-3 with TRBJ2-7; no firm D call. Germline loops: CDR1 MNHEY, CDR2 SVGEGT. V was cut by 0 bases and J by 2 bases, with 14 bases left in between. The CDR3 runs to 16 residues.

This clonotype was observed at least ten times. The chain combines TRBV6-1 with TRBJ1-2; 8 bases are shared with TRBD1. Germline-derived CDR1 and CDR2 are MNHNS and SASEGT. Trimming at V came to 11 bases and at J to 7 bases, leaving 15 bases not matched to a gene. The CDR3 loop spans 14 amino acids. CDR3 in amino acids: CAGCTGQECIGYTF. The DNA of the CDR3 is TGTGCCGGGTGCACGGGACAGGAATGTATTGGCTACACCTTC.

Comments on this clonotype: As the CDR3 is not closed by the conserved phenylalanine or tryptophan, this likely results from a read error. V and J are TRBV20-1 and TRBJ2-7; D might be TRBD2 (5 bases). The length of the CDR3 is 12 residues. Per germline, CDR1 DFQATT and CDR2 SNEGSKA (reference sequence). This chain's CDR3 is CSFSVGSYEQYS. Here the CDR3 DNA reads TGCAGCTTTTCAGTGGGGAGCTACGAGCAGTACTCC.

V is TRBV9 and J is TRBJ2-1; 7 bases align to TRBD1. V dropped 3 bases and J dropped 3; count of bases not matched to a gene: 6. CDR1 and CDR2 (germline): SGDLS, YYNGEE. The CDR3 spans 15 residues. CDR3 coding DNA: TGTGCCAGCAGCGCCGGGACAGTAGACTACAATGAGCAGTTCTTC. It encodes CASSAGTVDYNEQFF.

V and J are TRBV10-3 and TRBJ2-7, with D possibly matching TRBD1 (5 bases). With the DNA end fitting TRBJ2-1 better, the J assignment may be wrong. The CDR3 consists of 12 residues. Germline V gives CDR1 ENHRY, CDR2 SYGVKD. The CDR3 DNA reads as TGTGCCATCAGTGAGTCTCAGGGTGGGCAGTTCTTC. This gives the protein CAISESQGGQFF.

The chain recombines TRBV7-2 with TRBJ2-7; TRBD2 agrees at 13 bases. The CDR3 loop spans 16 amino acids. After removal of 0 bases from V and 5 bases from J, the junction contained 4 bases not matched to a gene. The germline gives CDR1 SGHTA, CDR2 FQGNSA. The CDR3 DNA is TGTGCCAGCAGCTTAGCGAGCGGACTAGCGGGAGACGAGCAGTACTTC. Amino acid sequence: CASSLASGLAGDEQYF.

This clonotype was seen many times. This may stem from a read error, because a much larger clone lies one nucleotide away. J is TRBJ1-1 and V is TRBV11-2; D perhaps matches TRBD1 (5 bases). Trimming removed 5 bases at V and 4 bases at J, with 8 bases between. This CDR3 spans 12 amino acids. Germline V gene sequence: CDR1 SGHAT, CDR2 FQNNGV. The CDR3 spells CASSTGGTEAFF. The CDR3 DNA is TGTGCCAGCAGCACTGGGGGCACTGAAGCTTTCTTT.

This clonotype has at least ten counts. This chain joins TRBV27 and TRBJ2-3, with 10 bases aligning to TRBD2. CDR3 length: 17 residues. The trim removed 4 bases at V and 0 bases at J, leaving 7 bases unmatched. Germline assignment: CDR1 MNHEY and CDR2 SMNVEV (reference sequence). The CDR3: CASSSSGRAPSTDTQYF. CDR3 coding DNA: TGTGCCAGCAGTTCCAGCGGGAGGGCACCAAGCACAGATACGCAGTATTTT.

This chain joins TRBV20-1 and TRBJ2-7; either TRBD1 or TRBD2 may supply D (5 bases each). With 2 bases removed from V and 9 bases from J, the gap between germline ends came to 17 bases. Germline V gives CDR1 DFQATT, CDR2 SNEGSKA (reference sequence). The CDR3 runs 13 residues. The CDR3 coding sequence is TGCAGTGCTAGAATCCGGGACCCAGCACGGCAGTACTTC. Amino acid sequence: CSARIRDPARQYF.

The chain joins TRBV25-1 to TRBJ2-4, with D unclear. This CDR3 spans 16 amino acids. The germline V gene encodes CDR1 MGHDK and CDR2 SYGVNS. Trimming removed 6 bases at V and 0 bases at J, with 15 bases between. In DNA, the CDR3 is TGTGCCAGCAGCTTAGAACTGGGCCGAGCCAAAAACATTCAGTACTTC. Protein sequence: CASSLELGRAKNIQYF.

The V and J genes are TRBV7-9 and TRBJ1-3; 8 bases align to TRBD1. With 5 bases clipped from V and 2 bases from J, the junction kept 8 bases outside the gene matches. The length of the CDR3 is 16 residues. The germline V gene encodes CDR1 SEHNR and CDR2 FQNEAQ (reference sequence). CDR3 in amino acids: CASSPRTGLAGNTIYF. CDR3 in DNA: TGTGCCAGCAGCCCACGGACAGGGTTGGCTGGAAACACCATATATTTT.

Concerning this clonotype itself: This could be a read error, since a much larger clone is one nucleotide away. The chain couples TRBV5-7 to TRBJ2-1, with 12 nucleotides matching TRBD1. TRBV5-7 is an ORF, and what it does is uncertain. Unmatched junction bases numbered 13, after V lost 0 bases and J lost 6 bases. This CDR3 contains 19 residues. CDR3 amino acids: CASSLELGGGQGASNEQFF. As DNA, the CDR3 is TGTGCCAGCAGCTTGGAGCTTGGAGGGGGACAGGGGGCGTCCAATGAGCAGTTCTTC.

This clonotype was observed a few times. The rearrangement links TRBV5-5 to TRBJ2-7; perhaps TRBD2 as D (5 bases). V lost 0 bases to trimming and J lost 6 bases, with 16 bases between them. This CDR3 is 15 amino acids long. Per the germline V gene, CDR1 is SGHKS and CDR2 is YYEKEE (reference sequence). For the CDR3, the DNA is TGTGCCAGCAGCTTGGCGGCCGGGCCGAGCGGCGAGCAGTACTTC. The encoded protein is CASSLAAGPSGEQYF.

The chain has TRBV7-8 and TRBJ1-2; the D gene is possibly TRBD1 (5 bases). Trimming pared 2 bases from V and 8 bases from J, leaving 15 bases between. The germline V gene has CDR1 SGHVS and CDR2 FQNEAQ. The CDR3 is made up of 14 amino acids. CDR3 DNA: TGTGCCAGCAGCTTACTGGGACTCCCAGGGGGCTACACCTTC. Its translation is CASSLLGLPGGYTF.

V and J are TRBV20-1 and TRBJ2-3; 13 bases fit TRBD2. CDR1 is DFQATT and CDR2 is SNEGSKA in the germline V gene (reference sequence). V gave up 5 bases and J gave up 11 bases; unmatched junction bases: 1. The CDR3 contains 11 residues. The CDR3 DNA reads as TGCAGTGCTGGACTAGCGGGGGTGCAGTATTTT. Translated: CSAGLAGVQYF.

The CDR3 loop is CASSNTGGVDTQYF. The DNA for the CDR3 is TGTGCCAGCAGCAATACAGGGGGGGTCGACACGCAGTATTTT. The chain uses TRBV7-2 and TRBJ2-3; the D gene is possibly TRBD1 (8 bases). In germline, CDR1 is SGHTA, CDR2 FQGNSA. The CDR3 has 14 residues. Trimming stripped 5 bases from V and 9 bases from J, with 18 bases between.

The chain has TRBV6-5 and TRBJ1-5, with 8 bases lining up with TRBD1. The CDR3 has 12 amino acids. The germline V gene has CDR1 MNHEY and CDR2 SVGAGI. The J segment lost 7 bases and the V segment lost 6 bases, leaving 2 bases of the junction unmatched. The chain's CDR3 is CASSGQGQPQHF. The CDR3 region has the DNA TGTGCCAGCAGCGGACAGGGCCAGCCCCAGCATTTT.

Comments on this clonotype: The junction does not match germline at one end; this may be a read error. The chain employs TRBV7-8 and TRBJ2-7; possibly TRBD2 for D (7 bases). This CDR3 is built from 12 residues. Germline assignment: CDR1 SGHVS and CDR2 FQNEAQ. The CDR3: CAGGPAGFEQYF. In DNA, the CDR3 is TGCGCCGGGGGGCCGGCCGGTTTCGAGCAGTACTTC.